A single sample is the source of the 22 T cell receptor beta chains below, sequenced in a study of OX40 agonist ivuxolimab in advanced cancers. The protocol was immunoSEQ multiplex PCR, while the TCRdb copy is restricted to in-frame clones and leaves out a portion. The sample has 90,000 or so clones, about 91% seen once. The specimen comprised CD4+ or CD8+ T cells sorted from blood, sampled in a trial of the OX40 agonist ivuxolimab. The receptor source for this set is an adult with an advanced solid tumor such as melanoma, head and neck, liver or kidney cancer.

The chain employs TRBV28 and TRBJ1-5; TRBD1 matches at 12 bases. The CDR3 totals 16 residues. The junction had 14 bases not matched to a gene; V was cut back by 6 bases and J by 11 bases. CDR1 is MDHEN and CDR2 is SYDVKM in the germline V gene. CDR3 in DNA: TGTGCCAGCAGCGTTTTGGGACAGGGGGCATTAGGGTCCCAGCATTTT. Protein: CASSVLGQGALGSQHF.

The chain carries TRBV6-1 and TRBJ2-7, with a possible D match to TRBD2 (6 bases). V was cut by 4 bases and J by 3 bases, with 10 bases left in between. There are 13 residues in the CDR3. Germline values: CDR1 MNHNS, CDR2 SASEGT. CDR3 amino acids: CASSVAGNYEQYF. The CDR3 nucleotides are TGTGCCAGCAGTGTGGCGGGGAACTACGAGCAGTACTTC.

The V call is TRBV9, the J call TRBJ2-3, with 9 bases that match TRBD2. The CDR3 is 15 amino acids. The germline V gene encodes CDR1 SGDLS and CDR2 YYNGEE. V dropped 0 bases and J dropped 4; count of bases not matched to a gene: 3. This CDR3 reads CASSVAGTSPDTQYF. For the CDR3, the DNA is TGTGCCAGCAGCGTAGCCGGGACTAGCCCAGATACGCAGTATTTT. Full variable domain (remainder filled in from reference TRBV9 and TRBJ2-3): DSGVTQTPKHLITATGQRVTLRCSPRSGDLSVYWYQQSLDQGLQFLIQYYNGEERAKGNILERFSAQQFPDLHSELNLSSLELGDSALYFCASSVAGTSPDTQYFGPGTRLTVL.

V usage is TRBV5-1 and J usage is TRBJ1-6, with D unresolved. The V gene lost 7 bases and the J gene lost 10 bases, with 21 bases spanning the gap. Germline CDR1 reads SGHRS; CDR2 reads YFSETQ. There are 15 residues in the CDR3. CDR3 in amino acids: CASSLQWAEGSPLHF. The CDR3 DNA follows: TGCGCCAGCTCCCTTCAGTGGGCGGAGGGCTCACCCCTCCACTTT.

This rearrangement joins TRBV7-2 to TRBJ2-7, with 8 bases identical to TRBD2. The CDR3 extends over 15 amino acids. Germline V gene lookup returns CDR1 SGHTA and CDR2 FQGNSA. The V and J ends lost 5 bases and 2 bases, in that order; junction bases with no gene match: 8. This CDR3 reads CASSPRVAGPYEQYF. The DNA for the CDR3 is TGTGCCAGCAGCCCCCGGGTAGCGGGACCCTACGAGCAGTACTTC.

Points on this clone: The same CDR3 arises from other DNA sequences in this sample as well. The J gene is TRBJ2-5, the V gene TRBV27; no clear D. The germline gives CDR1 MNHEY, CDR2 SMNVEV (reference sequence). Trimming shortened V by 0 bases and J by 5 bases, and 10 bases separated the two germline ends. The CDR3 is 14 residues long. In DNA, the CDR3 is TGTGCCAGCAGTTTATCCCCGGTATCCGAGACCCAGTACTTC. Protein: CASSLSPVSETQYF.

This clone is termed medium-sized. The chain carries TRBV30 and TRBJ2-2; TRBD1 agrees at 9 bases. Germline V gene data show CDR1 as GTSNPN and CDR2 as SVGIG (reference sequence). The V segment lost 5 bases and the J segment 6 bases; nucleotides outside the gene matches: 1. The CDR3 sequence is 12 residues long. The CDR3, as DNA: TGTGCCTGGGGGACAGGGCCCGGGGAGCTGTTTTTT. Protein sequence: CAWGTGPGELFF.

This rearrangement joins TRBV19 to TRBJ1-2; possible D gene TRBD1, 6 bases. Trimming pared 5 bases from V and 6 bases from J, leaving 10 bases between. Germline values: CDR1 LNHDA, CDR2 SQIVND (reference sequence). CDR3 size: 12 residues. The CDR3 coding sequence is TGTGCCAGTAGTCCAGGGGCGAATGGCTACACCTTC. As protein: CASSPGANGYTF.

This chain joins TRBV9 and TRBJ2-3, with D hard to call. V was trimmed by 2 bases and J by 0 bases, leaving 7 bases between them. In germline, CDR1 is SGDLS, CDR2 YYNGEE. The CDR3 is 14 residues long. The CDR3 bases are TGTGCCAGCAGCGTTGGTTTGAGCACAGATACGCAGTATTTT. This translates into CASSVGLSTDTQYF.

The chain's CDR3 is CASSPVSTEAFF. The CDR3 DNA reads as TGTGCCAGCTCACCGGTGAGCACTGAAGCTTTCTTT. This chain connects TRBV18 to TRBJ1-1; D unclear. V was clipped by 3 bases and J by 4 bases, with 6 bases between them. The CDR3 is 12 residues long. Germline V gene lookup returns CDR1 KGHSH and CDR2 LQKENI. Complete variable domain (other parts from reference TRBV18 and TRBJ1-1): NAGVMQNPRHLVRRRGQEARLRCSPMKGHSHVYWYRQLPEEGLKFMVYLQKENIIDESGMPKERFSAEFPKEGPSILRIQQVVRGDSAAYFCASSPVSTEAFFGQGTRLTVV.

The rearrangement uses TRBV19 and TRBJ1-4; D is unresolved. Germline values: CDR1 LNHDA, CDR2 SQIVND (reference sequence). Trimming removed 3 bases from V and 0 bases from J, with 8 bases in between. This CDR3 contains 15 residues. This CDR3 is CASSMDGATNEKLFF. The CDR3 nucleotides read TGTGCCAGTAGTATGGACGGTGCAACTAATGAAAAACTGTTTTTT.

This clone was detected only once. The rearrangement uses TRBV19 and TRBJ2-3, with TRBD2 matching over 13 bases. CDR3 length: 16 residues. V shed 5 bases, J shed 4 bases, and the junction held 6 bases outside the gene matches. Germline V gives CDR1 LNHDA, CDR2 SQIVND (reference sequence). CDR3 coding DNA: TGTGCCAGTAGTCCCCGGACTAGCGGGAGTGCAGATACGCAGTATTTT. It codes for CASSPRTSGSADTQYF. The whole variable domain, filled in from reference TRBV19 and TRBJ2-3, reads DGGITQSPKYLFRKEGQNVTLSCEQNLNHDAMYWYRQDPGQGLRLIYYSQIVNDFQKGDIAEGYSVSREKKESFPLTVTSAQKNPTAFYLCASSPRTSGSADTQYFGPGTRLTVL.

This clone was recorded only once. The rearrangement links TRBV10-2 to TRBJ1-2, with D possibly matching TRBD1 (5 bases). The V gene's germline CDR1 is WSHSY and CDR2 SAAADI. The length of the CDR3 is 14 residues. The V gene lost 1 base and the J gene lost 6 bases, with 12 bases spanning the gap. The DNA of the CDR3 is TGCGCCAGCAGTGAGTTTAGTCAGGGACATGGCTACACCTTC. Encoded protein: CASSEFSQGHGYTF.

The V call is TRBV7-2, the J call TRBJ2-7, with D perhaps being TRBD1 or TRBD2 (5 bases each). The CDR3 totals 14 residues. The V gene's germline CDR1 is SGHTA and CDR2 FQGNSA. V lost 5 bases, J lost 2 bases, and 13 bases lay in between. Here the CDR3 reads CASSPRWGTYEQYF. In DNA, the CDR3 is TGTGCCAGCAGCCCCAGGTGGGGGACCTACGAGCAGTACTTC. The full variable domain, in which reference TRBV7-2 and TRBJ2-7 provide the parts outside the CDR3, is GAGVSQSPSNKVTEKGKDVELRCDPISGHTALYWYRQSLGQGLEFLIYFQGNSAPDKSGLPSDRFSAERTGGSVSTLTIQRTQQEDSAVYLCASSPRWGTYEQYFGPGTRLTVT.

Written as DNA, the CDR3 is TGTGCCAGCTCACTGGATTTCTGGCGGGAGGCCGGGAATGAGCAGTTCTTC. It translates to CASSLDFWREAGNEQFF. This chain joins TRBV18 and TRBJ2-1, with TRBD2 matching over 8 bases. The CDR3 contains 17 residues. V was pared by 4 bases and J by 7 bases, with 15 bases of the junction left unmatched. Germline CDR1 reads KGHSH; CDR2 reads LQKENI.

Notes on this clone: Other nucleotide sequences from this sample produce the same CDR3. The chain couples TRBV28 to TRBJ2-7; D is ambiguous. The CDR3 extends over 11 amino acids. The germline CDR1 and CDR2 sequences are MDHEN and SYDVKM. Trimming took off 4 bases at V and 3 bases at J, with 4 bases between the two ends. For the CDR3, the DNA is TGTGCCAGCAGTTCCCGCTACGAGCAGTACTTC. Protein product: CASSSRYEQYF.

This rearrangement joins TRBV7-6 to TRBJ1-3; possible D gene TRBD1, 5 bases. With 5 bases removed from V and 1 base from J, the gap between germline ends came to 15 bases. The CDR3 length is 16 residues. Germline V gene data show CDR1 as SGHVS and CDR2 as FNYEAQ. This CDR3 reads CASSLDAGGSGNTIYF. The DNA for the CDR3 is TGTGCCAGCAGCCTGGATGCTGGGGGTTCTGGAAACACCATATATTTT.

This CDR3 is CASSPRTGADSPLHF. DNA of the CDR3: TGTGCCAGCTCACCAAGAACCGGGGCGGATTCACCCCTCCACTTT. The chain combines TRBV18 with TRBJ1-6, with D possibly being TRBD1 (5 bases). This CDR3 region has 15 residues. Trimming cost V 2 bases and J 8 bases, with 13 bases left between them. Germline CDR1 is KGHSH and CDR2 is LQKENI.

This clone has just one count. The chain links TRBV28 to TRBJ2-7; D is possibly TRBD1 (6 bases). Germline CDR1 and CDR2: MDHEN and SYDVKM. Trimming took off 5 bases at V and 13 bases at J, with 15 bases between the two ends. This CDR3 has 11 amino acids. The CDR3 loop is CASSRGRGIYF. Written as DNA, the CDR3 is TGTGCCAGCAGTAGGGGCAGGGGTATCTACTTC.

This chain links TRBV6-6 with TRBJ1-5, with TRBD1 as a possible D gene (6 bases). Germline-derived CDR1 and CDR2 are MNHNY and SVGAGI (reference sequence). The CDR3 sequence is 14 residues long. Trimming shortened V by 0 bases and J by 5 bases, and 8 bases separated the two germline ends. CDR3 in DNA: TGTGCCAGCAGTTACTCGACAGGTTATCAGCCCCAGCATTTT. This encodes CASSYSTGYQPQHF.

The rearrangement links TRBV5-1 to TRBJ2-7, with 9 positions matching TRBD2. CDR3 length: 15 amino acids. Germline assignment: CDR1 SGHRS and CDR2 YFSETQ. V dropped 4 bases and J dropped 5; count of bases not matched to a gene: 10. The CDR3 spells CASSPDSGRDNEQYF. CDR3 DNA sequence: TGCGCCAGCAGCCCTGATAGCGGGAGAGACAACGAGCAGTACTTC.

This clone was counted once. The genes are TRBV7-9 and TRBJ2-7; D unresolved. The CDR3 covers 14 residues. From germline, CDR1 is SEHNR and CDR2 FQNEAQ (reference sequence). The V gene lost 3 bases and the J gene lost 0 bases, with 9 bases spanning the gap. The CDR3 is CASSLGPSSYEQYF. The CDR3 DNA follows: TGTGCCAGCAGCTTGGGCCCGAGCTCCTACGAGCAGTACTTC.